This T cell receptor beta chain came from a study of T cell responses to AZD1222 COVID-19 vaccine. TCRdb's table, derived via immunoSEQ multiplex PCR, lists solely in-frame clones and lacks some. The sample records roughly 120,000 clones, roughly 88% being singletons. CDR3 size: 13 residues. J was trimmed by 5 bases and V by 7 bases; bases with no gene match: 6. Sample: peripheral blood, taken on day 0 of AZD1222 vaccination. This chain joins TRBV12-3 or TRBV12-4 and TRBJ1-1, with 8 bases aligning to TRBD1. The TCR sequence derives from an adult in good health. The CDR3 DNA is TGTGCCAGCACCAGGACAGGGAGGACTGAAGCTTTCTTT. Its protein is CASTRTGRTEAFF.